The 28 T cell receptor beta chains presented below share a single source sample, sequenced in a study of blood T cell repertoires in COVID-19. Assay used: immunoSEQ multiplex PCR; TCRdb lists only in-frame clones, some missing. The sample lists hundreds of thousands of clones; just under 85% were seen once. Material: peripheral blood. The receptors were sampled from an elderly man with acute or convalescent COVID-19.

The CDR3 loop is CSVEDHGDSYGYTF. CDR3 nucleotide sequence: TGCAGCGTTGAAGATCACGGGGACAGTTATGGCTACACCTTC. The chain couples TRBV29-1 to TRBJ1-2; TRBD1 matches 7 bases. After removal of 0 bases from V and 5 bases from J, the junction contained 6 bases not matched to a gene. This CDR3 has 14 amino acids. CDR1 and CDR2 (germline): SQVTM, ANQGSEA.

This clone was observed a handful of times. The rearrangement links TRBV5-5 to TRBJ2-1; 11 positions match TRBD2. This CDR3 has 18 residues. The ends lost 3 bases at V and 2 bases at J; junction bases unmatched: 10. Germline values: CDR1 SGHKS, CDR2 YYEKEE (reference sequence). The CDR3 loop reads CASSSQTISGRAYNEQFF. DNA of the CDR3: TGTGCCAGCAGCTCTCAAACAATTAGCGGGAGGGCCTACAATGAGCAGTTCTTC. The variable domain in full, with the rest retrieved from reference TRBV5-5 and TRBJ2-1, is DAGVTQSPTHLIKTRGQQVTLRCSPISGHKSVSWYQQVLGQGPQFIFQYYEKEERGRGNFPDRFSARQFPNYSSELNVNALLLGDSALYLCASSSQTISGRAYNEQFFGPGTRLTVL.

V gene TRBV27 combines with J gene TRBJ2-7; D possibly corresponds to TRBD1 (7 bases). Germline V CDR1 and CDR2: MNHEY, SMNVEV (reference sequence). V lost 2 bases and J lost 6, with 17 bases in between. CDR3 size: 15 residues. CDR3 loop: CASSLKEGASTEQYF. CDR3 coding DNA: TGTGCCAGCAGTTTAAAGGAGGGGGCATCGACCGAGCAGTACTTC.

The chain employs TRBV21-1 and TRBJ1-2. TRBV21-1 is designated a pseudogene. CDR3 size: 18 residues. CDR3 bases: TGTGCCAGCAGCAAATTTCCTGGGGGGACGGGGAAGTACTATGGCTACACCTTC. It is translated as CASSKFPGGTGKYYGYTF.

The rearrangement joins TRBV28 to TRBJ1-2; tentatively, D is TRBD1 (5 bases). CDR1 and CDR2 (germline): MDHEN, SYDVKM. This CDR3 spans 14 amino acids. V was clipped by 2 bases and J by 2 bases, with 9 bases between them. Written as DNA, the CDR3 is TGTGCCAGCAGTTTAAGACAGCCCAACTATGGCTACACCTTC. Its translation: CASSLRQPNYGYTF.

The gene calls are TRBV7-2 and TRBJ1-3; 11 bases fit TRBD1. Germline lookup yields CDR1 SGHTA and CDR2 FQGNSA. After removal of 5 bases from V and 4 bases from J, the junction contained 7 bases not matched to a gene. The CDR3 is 16 amino acids. This CDR3 is CASSRGTGGWGNTIYF. CDR3 nucleotides: TGTGCCAGCAGCCGGGGGACAGGGGGTTGGGGAAACACCATATATTTT.

The CDR3, as DNA: TGTGCCAGCAGCCCCAGGGTGTTGAGGAACACTGAAGCTTTCTTT. This codes for CASSPRVLRNTEAFF. The rearrangement links TRBV28 to TRBJ1-1, with D perhaps matching TRBD1 (5 bases). V gave up 6 bases and J gave up 1 base, with 15 bases separating them. This CDR3 is 15 amino acids long. From germline, CDR1 is MDHEN and CDR2 SYDVKM.

This chain links TRBV5-1 with TRBJ2-6; D possibly corresponds to TRBD1 (6 bases). The CDR3 extends over 17 amino acids. V was shortened by 2 bases and J by 0 bases, with 12 bases between the two germline ends. Germline V lookup: CDR1 SGHRS, CDR2 YFSETQ. In nucleotides, the CDR3 is TGCGCCAGCAGCTTACAGGGATTGACCTCTGGGGCCAACGTCCTGACTTTC. It specifies CASSLQGLTSGANVLTF. The full variable domain, with the rest looked up from reference TRBV5-1 and TRBJ2-6, is KAGVTQTPRYLIKTRGQQVTLSCSPISGHRSVSWYQQTPGQGLQFLFEYFSETQRNKGNFPGRFSGRQFSNSRSEMNVSTLELGDSALYLCASSLQGLTSGANVLTFGAGSRLTVL.

The chain combines TRBV13 with TRBJ2-7, with 8 positions matching TRBD2. V dropped 1 base and J dropped 4; count of bases not matched to a gene: 0. The length of the CDR3 is 13 residues. Looked up from germline, CDR1 is PRHDT and CDR2 is FYEKMQ (reference sequence). CDR3: CASSLASGYEQYF. The CDR3 DNA sequence: TGTGCCAGCAGCTTAGCTAGCGGGTACGAGCAGTACTTC.

The chain joins TRBV11-2 to TRBJ2-1; D uncertain. From germline, CDR1 is SGHAT and CDR2 FQNNGV. The CDR3 loop spans 14 amino acids. Between the trimmed V and J ends, which lost 1 base and 5 bases, there was a span of 9 bases. The CDR3 sequence is CASSLVALNNEQFF. The CDR3 nucleotides read TGTGCCAGCAGCTTAGTAGCCTTAAACAATGAGCAGTTCTTC.

The rearrangement links TRBV25-1 to TRBJ1-6, with D tentatively TRBD1 (6 bases). The germline V gene has CDR1 MGHDK and CDR2 SYGVNS. V shed 4 bases and J shed 7 bases, with 8 bases lying between them. This CDR3 has 13 amino acids. The CDR3 reads CASSVTGNSPLHF. The DNA of the CDR3 is TGTGCCAGCAGTGTTACAGGGAATTCACCCCTCCACTTT.

J is TRBJ2-1 and V is TRBV7-9; D gene uncertain. V lost 1 base, J lost 2 bases, and 21 bases lay in between. CDR1 is SEHNR and CDR2 is FQNEAQ in the germline V gene (reference sequence). The CDR3 is made up of 19 amino acids. The CDR3 is CASSLGLGRAPSPYNEQFF. The CDR3 bases are TGTGCCAGCAGCTTAGGTCTGGGCCGCGCGCCTTCTCCCTACAATGAGCAGTTCTTC. Using reference TRBV7-9 and TRBJ2-1 for the parts outside the CDR3, the full variable domain is DTGVSQNPRHKITKRGQNVTFRCDPISEHNRLYWYRQTLGQGPEFLTYFQNEAQLEKSRLLSDRFSAERPKGSFSTLEIQRTEQGDSAMYLCASSLGLGRAPSPYNEQFFGPGTRLTVL.

The chain uses TRBV10-1 and TRBJ1-1; TRBD1 matches 8 bases. The CDR3 is made up of 17 amino acids. V was clipped by 0 bases and J by 4 bases; unmatched bases: 10. Germline V gene sequence: CDR1 WNHNN, CDR2 SYGVQD (reference sequence). CDR3: CASSESNLGQGGTEAFF. The CDR3 region has the DNA TGCGCCAGCAGTGAGTCGAACCTTGGACAGGGAGGCACTGAAGCTTTCTTT.

This clone occurred once. V gene TRBV27 combines with J gene TRBJ1-1, with D maybe TRBD1 (5 bases). Trimming shortened V by 3 bases and J by 4 bases, and 12 bases separated the two germline ends. The CDR3 loop spans 14 amino acids. The V gene's germline CDR1 is MNHEY and CDR2 SMNVEV (reference sequence). Written as DNA, the CDR3 is TGTGCCAGCAGTTTCGGGGGAGTGAGCACTGAAGCTTTCTTT. It translates to CASSFGGVSTEAFF.

This clone was picked up one time. The same CDR3 arises from other DNA sequences in this sample as well. The chain joins TRBV6-5 to TRBJ2-3; 8 bases agree with TRBD2. In germline, CDR1 is MNHEY, CDR2 SVGAGI. There are 13 residues in the CDR3. V shed 6 bases and J 1 base; nucleotides not matched to a gene: 0. CDR3 DNA: TGTGCCAGCAGCGGGAGGGGCACAGATACGCAGTATTTT. Protein sequence: CASSGRGTDTQYF.

This chain connects TRBV7-9 to TRBJ1-6, with 8 bases matching TRBD1. V trimming: 5 bases; J trimming: 7 bases; junction bases outside the gene matches: 4. Germline CDR1 and CDR2: SEHNR and FQNEAQ (reference sequence). The CDR3 length is 14 residues. This chain's CDR3 is CASSGQGGNSPLHF. CDR3 nucleotide sequence: TGTGCCAGCAGCGGACAGGGAGGAAATTCACCCCTCCACTTT.

Here the CDR3 reads CASSWTGTSTDTQYF. CDR3 DNA sequence: TGTGCCAGCAGCTGGACCGGGACTAGCACAGATACGCAGTATTTT. The rearrangement joins TRBV5-4 to TRBJ2-3; possibly TRBD2 for D (6 bases). Trimming removed 3 bases at V and 0 bases at J, with 11 bases between. Germline V gene lookup returns CDR1 SGHNT and CDR2 YYREEE (reference sequence). The CDR3 length is 15 residues.

The CDR3 sequence: CASSSFGTGDQPQHF. The CDR3 nucleotides are TGTGCCAGCAGTTCCTTCGGGACAGGGGATCAGCCCCAGCATTTT. This sequence joins TRBV6-6 and TRBJ1-5; 10 bases align to TRBD1. V gave up 4 bases and J gave up 5 bases; unmatched junction bases: 5. Germline V CDR1 and CDR2: MNHNY, SVGAGI (reference sequence). The CDR3 has 15 amino acids.

The CDR3 loop reads CASSLRGAGGNTIYF. The CDR3 DNA reads TGTGCCAGCAGCTTGCGGGGGGCTGGTGGAAACACCATATATTTT. The chain recombines TRBV5-6 with TRBJ1-3; weak D call: TRBD1 (6 bases). The CDR3 length is 15 residues. Germline lookup yields CDR1 SGHDT and CDR2 YYEEEE. The V and J ends lost 1 base and 3 bases respectively, with 11 bases between them.

This chain links TRBV7-9 with TRBJ2-7, with D maybe TRBD1 (6 bases). Germline V lookup: CDR1 SEHNR, CDR2 FQNEAQ (reference sequence). With 5 bases removed from V and 1 base from J, the gap between germline ends came to 15 bases. CDR3 length: 15 amino acids. CDR3 DNA sequence: TGTGCCAGCAGCCGCCGGGACACCTTATCCTACGAGCAGTACTTC. This translates into CASSRRDTLSYEQYF.

The chain uses TRBV11-3 and TRBJ2-7, with a possible D match to TRBD2 (5 bases). The V end lost 5 bases, the J end lost 4 bases, and 12 bases lay between the germline ends. The CDR3 length is 13 residues. Looked up from germline, CDR1 is SGHNT and CDR2 is YENEEA. The CDR3 sequence: CASSPPGSYEQYF. The CDR3 DNA reads TGTGCCAGCAGCCCACCGGGGTCGTACGAGCAGTACTTC.

This clone has only a few counts. This chain links TRBV11-2 with TRBJ1-1, with a tentative D call TRBD1 (5 bases). This CDR3 has 13 amino acids. Trimming cost V 3 bases and J 4 bases, with 9 bases left between them. CDR1 is SGHAT, CDR2 FQNNGV, per germline. The CDR3 DNA sequence: TGTGCCAGCAGCTTCGACAGAGTCACTGAAGCTTTCTTT. It yields the protein CASSFDRVTEAFF.

The genes are TRBV28 and TRBJ2-2; 7 bases are a match to TRBD2. CDR3 length: 13 residues. The trim removed 6 bases at V and 7 bases at J, leaving 5 bases unmatched. Germline assignment: CDR1 MDHEN and CDR2 SYDVKM. The DNA of the CDR3 is TGTGCCAGCAGCTCGGGGGGACGCGGGGAGCTGTTTTTT. This translates into CASSSGGRGELFF.

The chain is built from TRBV2 and TRBJ2-2, with a possible D match to TRBD1 (7 bases). V was clipped by 6 bases and J by 6 bases, with 8 bases between them. This CDR3 comprises 12 residues. Germline V gene data show CDR1 as SNHLY and CDR2 as FYNNEI. CDR3 protein: CASSRGAGELFF. DNA of the CDR3: TGTGCCAGCAGCAGGGGGGCCGGGGAGCTGTTTTTT.

The genes are TRBV6-2 or TRBV6-3 and TRBJ2-3, with 9 bases identical to TRBD2. Germline V gene sequence: CDR1 MNHEY, CDR2 SVGEGT. The trim removed 6 bases at V and 5 bases at J, leaving 15 bases unmatched. The CDR3 consists of 17 residues. The CDR3 region has the DNA TGTGCCAGCAGCCCGCTACCGCGGGGGGGATTTGAAGATACGCAGTATTTT. It codes for CASSPLPRGGFEDTQYF.

The gene calls are TRBV2 and TRBJ1-3; D call uncertain. V lost 2 bases, J lost 8 bases, and 10 bases lay in between. This CDR3 contains 13 residues. Per the germline V gene, CDR1 is SNHLY and CDR2 is FYNNEI. For the CDR3, the DNA is TGTGCCAGCAGTGAACTCCCCGGTGACACCATATATTTT. Translating gives CASSELPGDTIYF.

The chain combines TRBV11-2 with TRBJ2-7; 8 positions agree with TRBD1. CDR1 and CDR2 from the germline V gene are SGHAT and FQNNGV. The CDR3 is 12 amino acids. V lost 2 bases, J lost 12 bases, and 6 bases stayed unmatched. The CDR3 DNA sequence: TGTGCCAGCAGCTTACCTGGACAGGGACGGTACTTC. It encodes CASSLPGQGRYF.

This clone was counted a few times. The chain couples TRBV19 to TRBJ1-3; D gene ambiguous. CDR3 length: 13 amino acids. Trimming took off 7 bases at V and 6 bases at J, with 13 bases between the two ends. CDR1 is LNHDA and CDR2 is SQIVND in the germline V gene (reference sequence). The CDR3 reads CASKPTELNTIYF. The CDR3 DNA sequence: TGTGCCAGTAAACCCACAGAGTTAAACACCATATATTTT.